Shown below are 3 T cell receptor beta chains from a single sample sequenced in a study of shared clonotypes between healthy human individuals. TCRdb's table, derived via immunoSEQ multiplex PCR, lists solely in-frame clones and lacks some. The profile shows 2.3 million or so clones, about 92% of them singletons. The sequencing input was naive CD4+ T cells from PBMCs. Subset of the sample: CD45RA+ positively selected. All receptors derive from a man younger than 35 in good health. Some clones in this sample may be carry-over from other donors' samples.

In the case of this clone: One end of the junction varies from germline; a read error may be responsible. The J gene is TRBJ2-1, the V gene TRBV18; 9 nucleotides agree with TRBD2. Looked up from germline, CDR1 is KGHSH and CDR2 is LQKENI. This CDR3 has 15 amino acids. The CDR3 reads CASSPFGTSNNGQFF. The DNA for the CDR3 is TGTGCCAGCTCACCCTTCGGGACTAGCAACAATGGGCAGTTCTTC.

Worth noting for this clone: Within the sample, other DNA sequences also encode this same CDR3. The genes are TRBV7-9 and TRBJ1-4; D is undetermined. The V gene's germline CDR1 is SEHNR and CDR2 FQNEAQ (reference sequence). The CDR3 is 14 amino acids. V shed 5 bases and J shed 7 bases, with 14 bases lying between them. The CDR3 loop reads CASSDPAQGEKLFF. For the CDR3, the DNA is TGTGCCAGCAGCGACCCCGCCCAAGGTGAAAAACTGTTTTTT.

The chain employs TRBV7-2 and TRBJ2-1; 8 bases are shared with TRBD2. The CDR3 loop spans 16 amino acids. Germline V lookup: CDR1 SGHTA, CDR2 FQGNSA. Trimming cost V 3 bases and J 4 bases; bases outside gene matches: 8. The CDR3 protein is CASSFFRAGAYNEQFF. The CDR3 region has the DNA TGTGCCAGCAGCTTCTTTAGAGCGGGAGCGTACAATGAGCAGTTCTTC.